These T cell receptor beta chains were read from a single sample in a study of blood T cell repertoires in COVID-19. Some clones are missing from TCRdb's copy, which holds only in-frame ones; the method was immunoSEQ multiplex PCR. Among about 260,000 clones, around 80% were seen once, and the ten largest hold 4% to 4.5%. The sequencing input was peripheral blood. Source of these receptors: a man in his 60s with acute or convalescent COVID-19. CDR3s include the opening cysteine and the closing phenylalanine or tryptophan. The D gene is left open where the match is weak. Rows give clone size only sometimes, using once, few, many, or a class for an expanded clone.

clone size,V gene,J gene,D gene,CDR3 protein,CDR3 DNA
-,TRBV11-2,TRBJ2-5,TRBD1,CASSLGTGAGETQYF,TGTGCCAGCAGCTTAGGGACAGGGGCCGGGGAGACCCAGTACTTC
-,TRBV11-2,TRBJ1-1,-,CASSLDPGYTEAFF,TGTGCCAGCAGCTTAGATCCAGGGTACACTGAAGCTTTCTTT
-,TRBV5-1,TRBJ2-7,-,CASRQGSPYEQYF,TGCGCCAGCAGGCAGGGGAGCCCCTACGAGCAGTACTTC
-,TRBV6-5,TRBJ2-1,TRBD1,CVTRDRGRNEQFF,TGTGTAACGCGGGACAGGGGGCGAAATGAGCAGTTCTTC
once,TRBV7-3,TRBJ1-1,TRBD1,CASSLNAGGPLAEAFF,TGTGCCAGCAGCTTAAACGCAGGGGGACCTTTGGCTGAAGCTTTCTTT
-,TRBV7-2,TRBJ1-1,TRBD1,CASSWDRGTEAFF,TGTGCCAGCAGCTGGGACAGGGGCACTGAAGCTTTCTTT
-,TRBV29-1,TRBJ1-1,TRBD1,CSAPRQGTTEAFF,TGCAGCGCCCCACGACAGGGCACCACTGAAGCTTTCTTT
-,TRBV11-1,TRBJ2-3,-,CARTPGLDTDTQYF,TGTGCCAGGACCCCGGGACTCGACACAGATACGCAGTATTTT
-,TRBV9,TRBJ1-3,TRBD1,CASSVGTGGGNTIYF,TGTGCCAGCAGCGTAGGTACAGGGGGAGGAAACACCATATATTTT
-,TRBV27,TRBJ2-2,TRBD2,CASSQTSGGAGELFF,TGTGCCAGCAGTCAGACTAGCGGGGGGGCCGGGGAGCTGTTTTTT
once,TRBV11-3,TRBJ2-3,TRBD2,CASSVSSGRAGDTQYF,TGTGCCAGCAGCGTGAGTAGCGGGAGGGCCGGAGATACGCAGTATTTT
-,TRBV6-5,TRBJ2-7,-,CASSYGSGASYEQYF,TGTGCCAGCAGTTACGGGTCAGGGGCATCCTACGAGCAGTACTTC
-,TRBV19,TRBJ1-4,TRBD1,CASSTHGQGENEKLFF,TGTGCCAGTAGTACACATGGACAGGGGGAGAATGAAAAACTGTTTTTT
few,TRBV10-1,TRBJ2-3,-,CASSEDSGFNHDTQYF,TGCGCCAGCAGTGAGGATTCAGGCTTCAACCATGATACGCAGTATTTT
few,TRBV28,TRBJ2-7,-,CASSLDPSTYEQYF,TGTGCCAGCAGTTTAGATCCTAGCACCTACGAGCAGTACTTC
-,TRBV7-3,TRBJ2-2,TRBD2,CASSPGLAGGPGTGELFF,TGTGCCAGCAGCCCTGGACTAGCGGGAGGGCCTGGGACCGGGGAGCTGTTTTTT
-,TRBV7-9,TRBJ1-6,TRBD1,CASRAINEGAKNSPLHF,TGTGCCAGCAGAGCCATTAATGAGGGGGCGAAGAATTCACCCCTCCACTTT
-,TRBV7-3,TRBJ1-1,-,CASSFGGLTEAFF,TGTGCCAGCAGCTTTGGGGGACTCACTGAAGCTTTCTTT
-,TRBV19,TRBJ2-7,-,CASTDRTHEQYF,TGTGCCAGTACCGACAGGACCCACGAGCAGTACTTC
-,TRBV7-9,TRBJ2-1,-,CASSSEDSPIQQFF,TGTGCCAGCAGCTCCGAGGACTCCCCCATTCAGCAGTTCTTC
few,TRBV7-2,TRBJ2-2,-,CASSNRFGELFF,TGTGCCAGCAGCAATAGATTCGGGGAGCTGTTTTTT
-,TRBV30,TRBJ1-6,-,CAWSVVQGYNSPLHF,TGTGCCTGGAGTGTAGTACAGGGATATAATTCACCCCTCCACTTT
-,TRBV7-2,TRBJ1-4,-,CASSLASRVSNEKLFF,TGTGCCAGCAGCTTAGCATCGAGGGTGTCTAATGAAAAACTGTTTTTT
-,TRBV27,TRBJ1-6,TRBD1,CASKRGTGDSPLHF,TGTGCCAGCAAGCGAGGGACAGGGGATTCACCCCTCCACTTT
once,TRBV28,TRBJ1-2,TRBD1,CASSLEGGVGYTF,TGTGCCAGCAGTTTAGAAGGGGGCGTTGGCTACACCTTC
-,TRBV7-9,TRBJ2-2,-,CASSSRFWELFF,TGTGCCAGCAGCTCCCGTTTCTGGGAGCTGTTTTTT
-,TRBV16,TRBJ1-1,-,CASSPPRAATEAFF,TGTGCCAGCAGCCCCCCCAGGGCCGCCACTGAAGCTTTCTTT
-,TRBV19,TRBJ2-3,-,CASRWQNLGTDTQYF,TGTGCCAGCCGGTGGCAGAACCTAGGCACAGATACGCAGTATTTT
-,TRBV18,TRBJ2-5,TRBD2,CASSQTTSGVKETQYF,TGTGCCAGCTCGCAAACGACTAGCGGGGTGAAAGAGACCCAGTACTTC
-,TRBV15,TRBJ1-5,-,CATSGLGGGATVLSYQPQHF,TGTGCCACCAGCGGACTGGGGGGGGGCGCAACGGTTTTGTCTTATCAGCCCCAGCATTTT
-,TRBV14,TRBJ2-7,-,CASSQRPYTYEQYF,TGTGCCAGCAGCCAGAGGCCTTACACCTACGAGCAGTACTTC
-,TRBV2,TRBJ2-1,-,CASSEARGVSYNEQFF,TGTGCCAGCAGTGAAGCGCGGGGCGTATCCTACAATGAGCAGTTCTTC
-,TRBV30,TRBJ1-6,TRBD1,CARSGQAKASPLHF,TGTGCCAGATCAGGACAGGCGAAAGCTTCACCCCTCCACTTT
-,TRBV27,TRBJ2-2,-,CASSPRRGGDTGELFF,TGTGCCAGCAGCCCCCGCAGGGGTGGGGACACCGGGGAGCTGTTTTTT
-,TRBV11-2,TRBJ1-2,-,CASSLAGPGYTF,TGTGCCAGCAGCTTAGCAGGGCCCGGCTACACCTTC
-,TRBV6-5,TRBJ2-7,-,CASSSSRVYEQYF,TGTGCCAGCAGTTCTAGCCGAGTCTACGAGCAGTACTTC
-,TRBV7-9,TRBJ2-5,TRBD2,CASSSGLAGVETQYF,TGTGCCAGCAGCTCCGGACTAGCGGGAGTGGAGACCCAGTACTTC
-,TRBV5-1,TRBJ1-2,-,CASSLETGYGYTF,TGCGCCAGCAGCTTGGAAACAGGCTATGGCTACACCTTC
-,TRBV6-2/TRBV6-3,TRBJ1-3,-,CASSYIPGTGNTIYF,TGTGCCAGCAGTTACATCCCAGGGACTGGAAACACCATATATTTT
-,TRBV2,TRBJ2-1,TRBD2,CASRGGAGLAGGGEQFF,TGTGCCAGCAGGGGTGGGGCGGGACTAGCGGGAGGAGGTGAGCAGTTCTTC
-,TRBV7-6,TRBJ2-7,TRBD2,CASSLGSGRAYEQYF,TGTGCCAGCAGCTTAGGTAGCGGGAGGGCCTACGAGCAGTACTTC
-,TRBV20-1,TRBJ1-6,TRBD1,CSASTTGDSSPLHF,TGCAGTGCTAGTACTACAGGGGATAGTTCACCCCTCCACTTT
-,TRBV29-1,TRBJ2-1,TRBD2,CSARLAGARNEQFF,TGCAGCGCCCGACTAGCGGGGGCCCGTAATGAGCAGTTCTTC
-,TRBV27,TRBJ1-5,-,CASGTNNQPQHF,TGTGCCAGCGGGACAAACAATCAGCCCCAGCATTTT
-,TRBV5-1,TRBJ1-4,-,CASSLQGPNEKLFF,TGCGCCAGCAGCTTACAGGGCCCTAATGAAAAACTGTTTTTT
-,TRBV5-1,TRBJ1-1,-,CASSGGITLNTEAFF,TGCGCCAGCTCGGGGGGCATCACCTTGAACACTGAAGCTTTCTTT
once,TRBV10-1,TRBJ2-3,TRBD1,CASSLSGQGADTQYF,TGCGCCAGCAGTTTATCGGGACAGGGGGCAGATACGCAGTATTTT
-,TRBV28,TRBJ2-3,TRBD2,CGTSGSTDTQYF,TGCGGGACTAGCGGGAGCACAGATACGCAGTATTTT
-,TRBV7-2,TRBJ2-7,-,CASSLGRDKSQYF,TGTGCCAGCAGCTTAGGAAGGGACAAATCGCAGTACTTC
-,TRBV5-1,TRBJ1-4,TRBD1,CASSRQGAPEKLFF,TGCGCCAGCAGCAGACAGGGGGCGCCTGAAAAACTGTTTTTT
-,TRBV2,TRBJ2-5,-,CASSSSTWGREETQYF,TGTGCCAGCAGTTCCTCCACGTGGGGTAGGGAGGAGACCCAGTACTTC
-,TRBV19,TRBJ2-1,TRBD2,CASSVLTSGVVEQFF,TGTGCCAGTAGCGTCCTGACTAGCGGGGTAGTTGAGCAGTTCTTC
once,TRBV5-1,TRBJ2-2,TRBD2,CASSPGTSGGNTGELFF,TGCGCCAGCAGCCCCGGGACTAGCGGGGGTAACACCGGGGAGCTGTTTTTT
once,TRBV6-6,TRBJ2-3,-,CASSYLDSRTDTQYF,TGTGCCAGCAGTTACTTGGACTCCCGCACAGATACGCAGTATTTT
-,TRBV9,TRBJ2-3,-,CASSVGKGDTQYF,TGTGCCAGCAGCGTAGGGAAGGGGGATACGCAGTATTTT
-,TRBV3-1/TRBV3-2,TRBJ1-2,-,CASSQATGTFYGYTF,TGTGCCAGCAGCCAAGCTACCGGGACTTTCTATGGCTACACCTTC